The clone carrying this T cell receptor beta chain was counted a single time. The sample contains more than one DNA sequence encoding this CDR3. Sequenced by immunoSEQ multiplex PCR; TCRdb stores in-frame clones only, minus some. The sample comprises some 200,000 clones, approximately 72% of which are singletons, and about an eighth rests with the top ten. Germline V CDR1 and CDR2: MDHEN, SYDVKM. V lost 2 bases and J lost 4, with 5 bases in between. The CDR3 has 12 amino acids. This specimen belongs to a study of cytotoxic CD8 clonotypes in ibrutinib-treated CLL. Background on the study: Response sampling took place at median 12 months of treatment, range 6 to 36.

As input for TCR beta libraries, approximately 2.1 micrograms of genomic DNA came from cryopreserved PBMCs. The TCR sequence derives from a human donor with chronic lymphocytic leukemia. This sample comprised PBMCs, obtained after 24 months of ibrutinib treatment. This chain uses TRBV28 with TRBJ2-5, with D uncertain. As DNA, the CDR3 is TGTGCCAGCAGTTTACTTAGAGAGACCCAGTACTTC. It translates to CASSLLRETQYF.